This T cell receptor beta chain appears in the sequencing data of a study of neurological immune-mediated disorders. V was pared by 1 base and J by 3 bases, with 4 bases between. CDR3 length: 13 amino acids. Overall study findings and caveats: No clinical or MRI feature was associated with the multiple sclerosis repertoire cluster.

This clonotype appeared many times. Its specificity is not known. The making of cDNA relied on 5'RACE with 10-nucleotide random UMIs. One entry per CDR3 protein, called by TCRdb with MiXCR from the 5' RACE reads. The top ten hold over 1% of the sample, which has 100,000 to 150,000 distinct CDR3 sequences, about 3.4% seen once. The chain has TRBV12-3 or TRBV12-4 and TRBJ1-3; the D is unclear. Material: PBMCs. The TCR comes from a woman aged 25 to 39 with multiple sclerosis. As DNA, the CDR3 is TGTGCCAGCAGTTTAGGAGTTGGAAACACCATATATTTT. Residues: CASSLGVGNTIYF.